Listed below are T cell receptor beta chains from one sample, sequenced in a study of shared clonotypes between healthy human individuals. Using immunoSEQ multiplex PCR, the repertoire was profiled, and TCRdb retains in-frame clones only, with some absent. This sample has around 940,000 clones; over 60% occur once, and the top ten carry nearly 1.5%. Sequenced sample: memory CD4+ T cells sorted from blood. These receptors all come from a man between 18 and 29 years old in good health. Each CDR3 is given with its conserved first and last residue. D genes are given only for firm matches. The size entry is marked missing in some rows and otherwise reads once, few, many or a size class.

NA	NA	TRBJ1-3	TRBV11-2	CASSFRGASGNTIYF	TGTGCCAGCAGCTTCAGGGGCGCTTCTGGAAACACCATATATTTT
TRBD1	NA	TRBJ1-6	TRBV11-3	CASSLSGQGNSPLHF	TGTGCCAGCAGCTTAAGCGGACAGGGTAACTCACCCCTCCACTTT
TRBD2	NA	TRBJ2-2	TRBV5-1	CASSSGLAGGNTGELFF	TGCGCCAGCAGCTCGGGACTAGCGGGAGGGAACACCGGGGAGCTGTTTTTT
TRBD1	NA	TRBJ1-1	TRBV29-1	CSVYDRGREGTEAFF	TGCAGCGTCTACGACAGGGGGCGGGAGGGCACTGAAGCTTTCTTT
TRBD1	NA	TRBJ2-7	TRBV6-1	CASSGRDRGREQYF	TGTGCCAGCAGTGGCCGGGACAGGGGGCGCGAGCAGTACTTC
NA	NA	TRBJ2-3	TRBV11-2	CASSLDGDTQYF	TGTGCCAGCAGCTTAGATGGGGATACGCAGTATTTT
NA	NA	TRBJ2-7	TRBV4-2	CASSPNQDSPGEQYF	TGTGCCAGCAGTCCGAATCAGGACTCCCCCGGGGAGCAGTACTTC
NA	few	TRBJ1-6	TRBV28	CASSVGLGNSPLHF	TGTGCCAGCAGCGTGGGGTTGGGGAATTCACCCCTCCACTTT
TRBD2	NA	TRBJ2-5	TRBV10-3	CAIRGSGGQETQYF	TGTGCCATCAGAGGTAGCGGGGGACAAGAGACCCAGTACTTC
TRBD1	NA	TRBJ1-3	TRBV5-4	CASSLDGTGGGNTIYF	TGTGCCAGCAGCTTGGATGGGACAGGGGGAGGAAACACCATATATTTT
TRBD2	NA	TRBJ2-5	TRBV7-9	CASRLGLAGESETQYF	TGTGCCAGCAGACTAGGACTAGCGGGAGAGTCTGAGACCCAGTACTTC
NA	NA	TRBJ2-6	TRBV18	CASSEDRPGANVLTF	TGTGCCAGCTCAGAAGACAGACCGGGGGCCAACGTCCTGACTTTC
TRBD1	NA	TRBJ1-1	TRBV30	CAWDTGETEAFF	TGTGCCTGGGATACAGGGGAAACTGAAGCTTTCTTT
TRBD2	NA	TRBJ2-5	TRBV5-1	CASSGQRGGQETQYF	TGCGCTTCCAGCGGACAGCGGGGGGGTCAAGAGACCCAGTACTTC
NA	NA	TRBJ1-4	TRBV5-6	CASSLTERNEKLFF	TGTGCCAGCAGCCTGACAGAACGTAATGAAAAACTGTTTTTT
NA	NA	TRBJ2-2	TRBV5-1	CASMGARDTGELFF	TGCGCCAGCATGGGGGCGCGGGACACCGGGGAGCTGTTTTTT
NA	NA	TRBJ1-2	TRBV28	CASSLGRDYGYTF	TGTGCCAGCAGTTTAGGTAGGGACTATGGCTACACCTTC
NA	few	TRBJ1-1	TRBV10-2	CASSEIGNTEAFF	TGCGCCAGCAGTGAGATTGGGAACACTGAAGCTTTCTTT
NA	NA	TRBJ2-7	TRBV7-2	CASSLGTNYEQYF	TGTGCCAGCAGCTTGGGCACGAACTACGAGCAGTACTTC
TRBD1	few	TRBJ1-1	TRBV2	CASSLDRGTEAFF	TGTGCCAGCAGTCTAGACAGGGGGACTGAAGCTTTCTTT
TRBD1	few	TRBJ1-2	TRBV7-8	CASSPTGGNYGYTF	TGTGCCAGCAGCCCTACAGGGGGCAACTATGGCTACACCTTC
NA	NA	TRBJ1-2	TRBV6-4	CASSDRPANPNYGYTF	TGTGCCAGCAGTGACCGGCCCGCAAACCCTAACTATGGCTACACCTTC
NA	NA	TRBJ1-1	TRBV6-5	CASSLGQSTEAFF	TGTGCCAGCAGTTTAGGGCAAAGTACTGAAGCTTTCTTT
NA	many	TRBJ2-7	TRBV14	CASSPGVAGEQYF	TGTGCCAGCAGCCCAGGGGTAGCGGGCGAGCAGTACTTC
TRBD2	NA	TRBJ2-5	TRBV6-1	CASSEGLGGRAQYF	TGTGCCAGCAGTGAGGGTCTCGGGGGGAGGGCCCAGTACTTC
TRBD1	NA	TRBJ1-4	TRBV28	CASSPHSGTGVFLFF	TGTGCCAGCAGTCCTCACTCCGGGACAGGGGTGTTTCTGTTTTTT